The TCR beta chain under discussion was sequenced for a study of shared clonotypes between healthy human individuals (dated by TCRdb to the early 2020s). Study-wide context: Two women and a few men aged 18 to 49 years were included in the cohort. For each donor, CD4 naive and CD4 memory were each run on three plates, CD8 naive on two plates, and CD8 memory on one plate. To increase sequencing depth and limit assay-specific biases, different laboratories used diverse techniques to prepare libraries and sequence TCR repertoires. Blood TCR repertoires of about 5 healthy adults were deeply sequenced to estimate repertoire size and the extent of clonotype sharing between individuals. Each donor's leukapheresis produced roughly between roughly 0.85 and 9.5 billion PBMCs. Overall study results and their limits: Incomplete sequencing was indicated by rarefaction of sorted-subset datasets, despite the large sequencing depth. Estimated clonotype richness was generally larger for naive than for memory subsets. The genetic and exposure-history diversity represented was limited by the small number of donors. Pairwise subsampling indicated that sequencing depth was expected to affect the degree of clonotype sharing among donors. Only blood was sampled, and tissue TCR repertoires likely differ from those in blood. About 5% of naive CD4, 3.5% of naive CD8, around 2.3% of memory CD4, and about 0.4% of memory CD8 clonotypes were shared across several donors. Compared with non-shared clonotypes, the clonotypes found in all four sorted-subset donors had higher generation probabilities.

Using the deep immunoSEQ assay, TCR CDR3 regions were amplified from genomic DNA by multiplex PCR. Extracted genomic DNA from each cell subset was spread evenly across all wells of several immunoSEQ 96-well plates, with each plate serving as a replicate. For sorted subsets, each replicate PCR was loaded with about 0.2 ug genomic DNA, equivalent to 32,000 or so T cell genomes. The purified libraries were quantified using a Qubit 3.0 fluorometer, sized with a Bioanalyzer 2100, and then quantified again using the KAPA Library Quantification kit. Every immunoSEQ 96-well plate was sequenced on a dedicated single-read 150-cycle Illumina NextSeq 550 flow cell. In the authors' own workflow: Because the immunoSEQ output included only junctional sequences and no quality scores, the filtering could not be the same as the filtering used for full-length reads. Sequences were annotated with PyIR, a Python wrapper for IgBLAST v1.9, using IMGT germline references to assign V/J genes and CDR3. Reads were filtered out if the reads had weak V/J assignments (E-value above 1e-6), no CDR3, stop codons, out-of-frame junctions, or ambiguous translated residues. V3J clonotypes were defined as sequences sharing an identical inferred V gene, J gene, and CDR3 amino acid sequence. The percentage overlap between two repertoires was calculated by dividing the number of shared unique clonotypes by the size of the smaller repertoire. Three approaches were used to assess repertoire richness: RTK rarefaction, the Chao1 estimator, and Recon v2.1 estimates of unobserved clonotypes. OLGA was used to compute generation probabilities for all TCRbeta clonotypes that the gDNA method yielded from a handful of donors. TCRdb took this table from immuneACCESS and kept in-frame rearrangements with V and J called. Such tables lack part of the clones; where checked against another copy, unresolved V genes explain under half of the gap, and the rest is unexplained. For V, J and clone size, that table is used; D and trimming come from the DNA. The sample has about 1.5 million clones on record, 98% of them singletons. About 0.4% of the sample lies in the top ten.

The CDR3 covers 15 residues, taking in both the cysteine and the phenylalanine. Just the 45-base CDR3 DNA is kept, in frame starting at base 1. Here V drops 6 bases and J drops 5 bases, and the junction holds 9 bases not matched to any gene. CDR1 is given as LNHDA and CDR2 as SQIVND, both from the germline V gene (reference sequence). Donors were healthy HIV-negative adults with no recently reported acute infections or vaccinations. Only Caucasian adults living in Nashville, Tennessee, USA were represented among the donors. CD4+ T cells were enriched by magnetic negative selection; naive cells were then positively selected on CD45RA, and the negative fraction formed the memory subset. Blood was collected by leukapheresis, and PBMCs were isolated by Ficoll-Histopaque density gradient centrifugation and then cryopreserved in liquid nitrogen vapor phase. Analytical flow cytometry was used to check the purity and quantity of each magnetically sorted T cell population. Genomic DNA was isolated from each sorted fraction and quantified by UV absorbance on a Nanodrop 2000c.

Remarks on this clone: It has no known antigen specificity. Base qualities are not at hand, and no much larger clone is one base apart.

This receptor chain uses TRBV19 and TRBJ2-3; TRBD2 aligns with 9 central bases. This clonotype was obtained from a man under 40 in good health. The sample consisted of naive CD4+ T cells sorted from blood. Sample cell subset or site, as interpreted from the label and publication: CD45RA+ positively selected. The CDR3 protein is CASRPSGLAVDTQYF. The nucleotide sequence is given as TGTGCCAGTAGACCTTCGGGACTAGCTGTAGATACGCAGTATTTT.